This TCR beta chain is drawn from a study of blood T cell repertoires in COVID-19. Libraries were prepared by immunoSEQ multiplex PCR; TCRdb keeps only in-frame clonotypes and omits some of them. The sample includes some 71,000 clones, roughly four fifths of them seen just once. This receptor was taken from a woman in her 70s with acute or convalescent COVID-19. Material for sequencing was peripheral blood.

For the CDR3, the DNA is TGTGCCTGGAACTTAAACACCGCGGGGGGTAGGGAGCTGTTTTTT. Protein: CAWNLNTAGGRELFF. The gene calls are TRBV30 and TRBJ2-2; 8 bases match TRBD2. V gave up 4 bases and J gave up 9 bases; unmatched junction bases: 13. Germline-derived CDR1 and CDR2 are GTSNPN and SVGIG (reference sequence). The CDR3 contains 15 residues.